The sequence of this T cell receptor beta chain was determined in a study of blood T cell repertoires in COVID-19. Clones were read by immunoSEQ multiplex PCR, and TCRdb kept only the in-frame ones, dropping some. The top ten hold roughly 3% of the sample, which has 150,000 to 200,000 clones, roughly 86% seen once. The CDR3 totals 16 residues. Germline-derived CDR1 and CDR2 are KGHSH and LQKENI. V was clipped by 3 bases and J by 6 bases; unmatched bases: 6. This receptor was obtained from a man between 65 and 85 years old with acute or convalescent COVID-19. This chain connects TRBV18 to TRBJ2-1, with 12 bases lining up with TRBD2. What was sequenced was peripheral blood. The CDR3 loop is CASSPTLAGGPNEQFF. Written as DNA, the CDR3 is TGTGCCAGCTCACCGACCCTAGCGGGGGGGCCCAATGAGCAGTTCTTC.